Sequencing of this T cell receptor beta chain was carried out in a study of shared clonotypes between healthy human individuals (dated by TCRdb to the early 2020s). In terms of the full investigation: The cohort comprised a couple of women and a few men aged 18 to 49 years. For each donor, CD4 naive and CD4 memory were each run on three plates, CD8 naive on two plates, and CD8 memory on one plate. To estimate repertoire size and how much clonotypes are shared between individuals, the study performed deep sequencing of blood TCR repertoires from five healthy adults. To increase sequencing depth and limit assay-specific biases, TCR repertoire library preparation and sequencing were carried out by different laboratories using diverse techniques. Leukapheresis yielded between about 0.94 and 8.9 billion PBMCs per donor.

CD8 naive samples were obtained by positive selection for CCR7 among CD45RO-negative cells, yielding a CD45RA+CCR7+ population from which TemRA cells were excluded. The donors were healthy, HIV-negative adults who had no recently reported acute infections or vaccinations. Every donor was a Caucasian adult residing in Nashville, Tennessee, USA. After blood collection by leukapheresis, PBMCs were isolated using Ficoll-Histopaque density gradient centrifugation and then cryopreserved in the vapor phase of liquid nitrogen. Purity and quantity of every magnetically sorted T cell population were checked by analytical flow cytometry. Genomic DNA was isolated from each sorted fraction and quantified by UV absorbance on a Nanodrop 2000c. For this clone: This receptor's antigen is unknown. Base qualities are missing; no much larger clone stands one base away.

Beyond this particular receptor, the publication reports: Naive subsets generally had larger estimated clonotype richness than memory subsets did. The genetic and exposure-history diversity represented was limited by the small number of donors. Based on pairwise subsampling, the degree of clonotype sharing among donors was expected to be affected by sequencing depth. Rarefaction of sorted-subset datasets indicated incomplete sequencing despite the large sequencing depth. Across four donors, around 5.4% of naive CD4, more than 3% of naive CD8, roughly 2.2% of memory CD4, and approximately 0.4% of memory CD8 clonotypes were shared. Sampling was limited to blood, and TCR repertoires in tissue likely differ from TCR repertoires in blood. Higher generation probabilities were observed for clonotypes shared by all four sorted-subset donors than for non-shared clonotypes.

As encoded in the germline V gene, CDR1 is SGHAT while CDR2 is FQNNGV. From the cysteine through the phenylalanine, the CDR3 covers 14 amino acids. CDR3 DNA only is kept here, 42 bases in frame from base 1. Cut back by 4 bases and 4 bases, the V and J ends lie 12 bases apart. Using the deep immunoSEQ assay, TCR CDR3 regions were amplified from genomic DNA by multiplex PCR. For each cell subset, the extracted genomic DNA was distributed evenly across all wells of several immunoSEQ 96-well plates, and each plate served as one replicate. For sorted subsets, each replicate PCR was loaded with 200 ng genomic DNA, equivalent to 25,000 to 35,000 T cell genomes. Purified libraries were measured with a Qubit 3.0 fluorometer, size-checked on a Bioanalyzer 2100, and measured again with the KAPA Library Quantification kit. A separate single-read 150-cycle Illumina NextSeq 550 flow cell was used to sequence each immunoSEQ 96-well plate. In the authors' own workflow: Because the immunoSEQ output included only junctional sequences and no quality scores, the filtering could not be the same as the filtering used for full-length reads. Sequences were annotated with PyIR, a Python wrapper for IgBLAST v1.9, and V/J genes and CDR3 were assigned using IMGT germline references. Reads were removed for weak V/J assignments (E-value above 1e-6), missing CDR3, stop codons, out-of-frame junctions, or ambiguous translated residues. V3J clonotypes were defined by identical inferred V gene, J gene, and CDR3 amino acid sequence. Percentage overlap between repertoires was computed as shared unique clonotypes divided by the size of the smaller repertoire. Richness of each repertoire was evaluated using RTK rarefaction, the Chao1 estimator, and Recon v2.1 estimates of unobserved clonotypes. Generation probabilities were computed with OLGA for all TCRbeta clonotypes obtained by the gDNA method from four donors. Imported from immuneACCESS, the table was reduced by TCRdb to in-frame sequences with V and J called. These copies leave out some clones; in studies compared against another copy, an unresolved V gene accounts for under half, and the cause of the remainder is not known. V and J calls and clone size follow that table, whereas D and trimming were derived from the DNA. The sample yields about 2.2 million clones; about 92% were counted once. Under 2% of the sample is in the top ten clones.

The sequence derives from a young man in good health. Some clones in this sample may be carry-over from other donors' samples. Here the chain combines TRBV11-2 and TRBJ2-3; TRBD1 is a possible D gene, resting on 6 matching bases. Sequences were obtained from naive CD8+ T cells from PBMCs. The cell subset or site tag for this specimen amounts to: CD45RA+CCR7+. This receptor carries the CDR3 CASSSYRAPDTQYF. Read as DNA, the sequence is TGTGCCAGCAGCTCGTACAGGGCCCCAGATACGCAGTATTTT.